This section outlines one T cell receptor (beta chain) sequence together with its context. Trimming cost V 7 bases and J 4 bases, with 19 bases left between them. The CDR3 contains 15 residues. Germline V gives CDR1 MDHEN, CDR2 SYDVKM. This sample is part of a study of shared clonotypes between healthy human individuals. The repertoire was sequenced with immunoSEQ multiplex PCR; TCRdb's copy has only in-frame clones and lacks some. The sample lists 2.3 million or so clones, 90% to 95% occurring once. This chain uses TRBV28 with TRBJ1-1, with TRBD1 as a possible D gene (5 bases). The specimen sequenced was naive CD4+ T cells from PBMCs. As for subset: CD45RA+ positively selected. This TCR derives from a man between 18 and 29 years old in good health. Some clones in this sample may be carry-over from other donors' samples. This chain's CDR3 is CASNSEGARGTEAFF. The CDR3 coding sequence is TGTGCCAGCAATTCGGAAGGGGCAAGGGGCACTGAAGCTTTCTTT.